This T cell receptor beta chain was recorded in a study of T cells after posttransplantation cyclophosphamide. The table lists this clone with many counts. Sequencing was performed with immunoSEQ multiplex PCR; in TCRdb, only in-frame clones are kept and a portion is missing. This sample has fewer than 35,000 clones, each found more than once. The receptor was isolated from a young woman in good health and a related stem cell transplant donor. The source material was PBMCs.

CDR3 coding DNA: TGTGCCAGCAGCTTAGACAGGGGAGGGGAAGCTTTCTTT. Amino acid sequence: CASSLDRGGEAFF. The chain combines TRBV11-2 with TRBJ1-1; the D gene is possibly TRBD1 (6 bases). The germline V gene has CDR1 SGHAT and CDR2 FQNNGV. V was shortened by 0 bases and J by 8 bases, with 10 bases between the two germline ends. This CDR3 is 13 amino acids long.